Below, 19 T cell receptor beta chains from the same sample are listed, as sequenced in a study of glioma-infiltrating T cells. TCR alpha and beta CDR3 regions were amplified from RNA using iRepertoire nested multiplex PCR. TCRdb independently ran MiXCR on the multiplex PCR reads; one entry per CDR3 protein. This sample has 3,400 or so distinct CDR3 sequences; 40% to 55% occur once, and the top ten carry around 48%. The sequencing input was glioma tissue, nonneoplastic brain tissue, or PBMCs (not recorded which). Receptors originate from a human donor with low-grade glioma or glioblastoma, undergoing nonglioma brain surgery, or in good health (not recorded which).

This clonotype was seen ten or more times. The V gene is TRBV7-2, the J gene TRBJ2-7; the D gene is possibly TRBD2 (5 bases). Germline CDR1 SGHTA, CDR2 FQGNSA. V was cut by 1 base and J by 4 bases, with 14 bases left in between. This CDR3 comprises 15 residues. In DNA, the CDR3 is TGTGCCAGCAGCTTAGACCCGGGGTTCGCTTACGAGCAGTACTTC. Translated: CASSLDPGFAYEQYF.

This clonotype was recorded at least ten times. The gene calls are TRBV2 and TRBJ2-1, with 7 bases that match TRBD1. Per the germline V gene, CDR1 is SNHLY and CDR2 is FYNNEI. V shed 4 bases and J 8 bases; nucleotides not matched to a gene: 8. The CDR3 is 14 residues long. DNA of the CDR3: TGTGCCAGCAGTGCGAGACAGGGCCAGGATGAGCAGTTCTTC. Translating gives CASSARQGQDEQFF.

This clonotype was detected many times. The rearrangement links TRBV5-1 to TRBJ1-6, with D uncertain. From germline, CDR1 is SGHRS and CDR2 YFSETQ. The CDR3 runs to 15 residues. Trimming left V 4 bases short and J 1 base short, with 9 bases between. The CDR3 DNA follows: TGCGCCAGCAGCCCGGAGGGTTCCTATAATTCACCCCTCCACTTT. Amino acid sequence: CASSPEGSYNSPLHF.

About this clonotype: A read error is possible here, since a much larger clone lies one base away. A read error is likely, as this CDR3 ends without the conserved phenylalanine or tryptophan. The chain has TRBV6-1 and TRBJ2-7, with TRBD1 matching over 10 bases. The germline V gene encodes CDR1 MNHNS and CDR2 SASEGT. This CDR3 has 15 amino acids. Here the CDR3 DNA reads TGTGCCATCAGTGAAGTTGGGACAGGGGCTCTCGAGCAGTACTCC. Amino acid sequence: CAISEVGTGALEQYS.

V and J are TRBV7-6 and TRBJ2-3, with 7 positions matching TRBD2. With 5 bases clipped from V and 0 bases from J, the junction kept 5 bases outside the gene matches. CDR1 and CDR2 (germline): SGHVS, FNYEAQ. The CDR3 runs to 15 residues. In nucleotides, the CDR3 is TGTGCCAGCAGCCTGCTAGCGGATAGCACAGATACGCAGTATTTT. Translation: CASSLLADSTDTQYF.

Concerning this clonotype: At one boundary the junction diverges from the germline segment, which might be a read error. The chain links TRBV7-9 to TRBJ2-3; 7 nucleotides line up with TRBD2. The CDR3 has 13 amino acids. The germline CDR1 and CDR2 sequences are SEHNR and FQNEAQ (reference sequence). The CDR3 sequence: CAGSPREGDKQYF. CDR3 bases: TGTGCCGGCAGCCCGAGGGAGGGAGATAAGCAGTATTTT.

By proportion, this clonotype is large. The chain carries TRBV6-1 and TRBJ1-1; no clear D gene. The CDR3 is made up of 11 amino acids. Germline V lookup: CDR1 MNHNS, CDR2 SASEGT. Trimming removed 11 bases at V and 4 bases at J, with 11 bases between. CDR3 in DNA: TGTGCCGCGGTAATGGGCACTGAAGCTTTCTTT. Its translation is CAAVMGTEAFF.

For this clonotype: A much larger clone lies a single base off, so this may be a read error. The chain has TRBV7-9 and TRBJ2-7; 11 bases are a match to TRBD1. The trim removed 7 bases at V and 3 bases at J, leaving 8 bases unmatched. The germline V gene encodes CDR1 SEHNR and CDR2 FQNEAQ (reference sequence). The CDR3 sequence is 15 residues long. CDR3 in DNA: TGTGCCAGCATCCCTGCCGGGACAGGGGGCTACGAGCAGTACTTC. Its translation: CASIPAGTGGYEQYF. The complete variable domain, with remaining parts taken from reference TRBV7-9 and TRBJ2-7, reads DTGVSQNPRHKITKRGQNVTFRCDPISEHNRLYWYRQTLGQGPEFLTYFQNEAQLEKSRLLSDRFSAERPKGSFSTLEIQRTEQGDSAMYLCASIPAGTGGYEQYFGPGTRLTVT.

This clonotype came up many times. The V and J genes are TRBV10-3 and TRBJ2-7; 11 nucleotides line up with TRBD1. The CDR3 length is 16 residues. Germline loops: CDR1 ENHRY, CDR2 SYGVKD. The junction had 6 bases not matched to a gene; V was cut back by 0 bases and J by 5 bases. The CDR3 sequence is CAISESARTGGHEQYF. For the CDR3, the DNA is TGTGCCATCAGTGAGTCGGCTAGGACAGGGGGCCACGAGCAGTACTTC.

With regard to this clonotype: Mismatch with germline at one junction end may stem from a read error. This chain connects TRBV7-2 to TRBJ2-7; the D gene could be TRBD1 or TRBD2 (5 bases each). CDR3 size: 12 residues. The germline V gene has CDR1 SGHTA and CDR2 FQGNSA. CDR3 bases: TGTGCCAGCAGCTGGGGACGCCTTGAAGCTTCCTTC. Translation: CASSWGRLEASF.

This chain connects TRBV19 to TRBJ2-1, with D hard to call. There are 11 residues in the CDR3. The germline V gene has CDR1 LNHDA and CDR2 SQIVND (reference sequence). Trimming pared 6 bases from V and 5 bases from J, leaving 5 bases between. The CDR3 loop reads CASSGNNEQFF. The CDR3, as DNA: TGTGCCAGTAGCGGAAACAATGAGCAGTTCTTC.

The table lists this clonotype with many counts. DNA of the CDR3: TGCAGCGTTCATAGCGGGATCACAGATACGCAGTATTTT. Translating gives CSVHSGITDTQYF. The V call is TRBV29-1, the J call TRBJ2-3, with TRBD2 matching 8 bases. With 5 bases clipped from V and 2 bases from J, the junction kept 3 bases outside the gene matches. The germline V gene encodes CDR1 SQVTM and CDR2 ANQGSEA. The length of the CDR3 is 13 residues.

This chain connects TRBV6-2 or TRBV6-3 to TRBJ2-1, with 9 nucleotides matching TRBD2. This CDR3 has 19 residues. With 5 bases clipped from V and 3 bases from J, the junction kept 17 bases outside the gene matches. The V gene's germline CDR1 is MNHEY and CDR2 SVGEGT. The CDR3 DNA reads TGTGCCAGCAGTCACTACAATCTCCTTTTAGCGGGAGACTACAATGAGCAGTTCTTC. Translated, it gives CASSHYNLLLAGDYNEQFF.

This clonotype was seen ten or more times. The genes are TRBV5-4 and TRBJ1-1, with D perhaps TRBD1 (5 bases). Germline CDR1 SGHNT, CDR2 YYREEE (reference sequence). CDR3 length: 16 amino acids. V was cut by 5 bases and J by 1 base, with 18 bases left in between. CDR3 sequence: CASRRTVGTPNTEAFF. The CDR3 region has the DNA TGTGCCAGCAGACGAACGGTGGGGACGCCGAACACTGAAGCTTTCTTT.

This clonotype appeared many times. The CDR3 spells CASSPGTANQYNEQFF. The DNA for the CDR3 is TGTGCCAGCAGCCCAGGGACAGCGAATCAGTACAATGAGCAGTTCTTC. The chain is built from TRBV5-4 and TRBJ2-1; TRBD1 matches at 7 bases. V lost 4 bases to trimming and J lost 4 bases; unmatched junction nucleotides: 11. Germline V gene data show CDR1 as SGHNT and CDR2 as YYREEE (reference sequence). CDR3 length: 16 residues.

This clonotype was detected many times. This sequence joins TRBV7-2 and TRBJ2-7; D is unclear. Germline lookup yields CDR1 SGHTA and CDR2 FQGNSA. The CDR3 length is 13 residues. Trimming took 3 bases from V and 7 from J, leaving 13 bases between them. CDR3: CASSLSGTGEQYF. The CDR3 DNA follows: TGTGCCAGCAGCTTGAGTGGTACGGGTGAGCAGTACTTC.

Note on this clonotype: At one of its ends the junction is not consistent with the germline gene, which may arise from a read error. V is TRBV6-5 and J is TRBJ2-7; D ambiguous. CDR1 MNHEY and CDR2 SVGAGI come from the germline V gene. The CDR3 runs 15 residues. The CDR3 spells CASSYSKLSFYEQYF. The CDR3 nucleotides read TGCGCCAGCAGTTACTCGAAACTATCGTTCTACGAGCAGTACTTC.

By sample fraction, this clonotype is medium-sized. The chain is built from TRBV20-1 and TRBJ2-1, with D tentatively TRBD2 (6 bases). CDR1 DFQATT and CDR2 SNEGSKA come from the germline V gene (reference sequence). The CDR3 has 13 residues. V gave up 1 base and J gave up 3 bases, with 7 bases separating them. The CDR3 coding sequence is TGCAGTGCTAGAGGGGGAGGCTACAATGAGCAGTTCTTC. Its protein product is CSARGGGYNEQFF.

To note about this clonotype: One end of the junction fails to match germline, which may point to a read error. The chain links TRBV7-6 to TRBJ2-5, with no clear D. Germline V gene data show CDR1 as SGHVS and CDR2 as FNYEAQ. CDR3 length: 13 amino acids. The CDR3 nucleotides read TGTGCTAGCAGCTTAGGCTATCAAGAGACCCAGTACTTC. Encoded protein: CASSLGYQETQYF.